This T cell receptor (beta chain) was sequenced for a study of blood T cell repertoires in COVID-19. Sequencing was performed with immunoSEQ multiplex PCR; in TCRdb, only in-frame clones are kept and a portion is missing. Of about 310,000 clones listed, around 90% are singletons. V lost 5 bases, J lost 4 bases, and 11 bases stayed unmatched. Germline assignment: CDR1 SGHVS and CDR2 FNYEAQ. This CDR3 region has 16 residues. The clonotype comes from a man between 65 and 85 years old with acute or convalescent COVID-19. Sequencing used peripheral blood. The chain links TRBV7-6 to TRBJ2-7, with 10 bases identical to TRBD2. CDR3 sequence (DNA): TGTGCCAGCAGCCCAGGACAGCGGGAGGGCCTGTACGAGCAGTACTTC. The encoded protein is CASSPGQREGLYEQYF.